A single count supports the clone carrying this T cell receptor beta chain. Germline CDR1 is MNHEY and CDR2 is SVGAGI. The length of the CDR3 is 13 residues. V was cut by 2 bases and J by 12 bases, with 15 bases left in between. These data belong to a study of blood T cell repertoires in COVID-19. Study in general: The study drew acute and convalescent COVID-19 samples from the United States, Italy and Spain. The cDNA or gDNA used as material had been derived from T cells, B-cell-depleted T cells, or PBMCs.

In the original workflow: From reference gene primer amplification, estimates of nucleated cell counts were derived. Measured with immunoSEQ multiplex PCR; TCRdb has only the in-frame clones, and not every one. The D gene and trimming were derived from the DNA, and the V and J assignments and clone size from that table. The sample has some 66,000 clones, about 91% seen once; the top ten hold less than 9.5%. This sequence originates from a human donor in a cohort sampled during active COVID-19. Sequenced input: peripheral blood. This chain joins TRBV6-5 and TRBJ2-3; maybe TRBD1 (7 bases). CDR3 bases: TGTGCCAGCAGTTACATTGCAGGGGGGTCCCAGTATTTT. Its protein is CASSYIAGGSQYF.